These 2 T cell receptor beta chains were all obtained from the same sample, sequenced in a study of blood T cell repertoires in COVID-19. Some clones are missing from TCRdb's copy, which holds only in-frame ones; the method was immunoSEQ multiplex PCR. The sample holds around 160,000 clones, approximately 95% seen once. The sample comprised peripheral blood. The receptors originated from a woman aged 55-69 years with COVID-19, enrolled during active disease.

The chain carries TRBV7-9 and TRBJ1-6, with D possibly TRBD1 on 5 matching bases. Trimming left V 4 bases short and J 2 bases short, with 9 bases between. Germline CDR1 SEHNR, CDR2 FQNEAQ (reference sequence). This CDR3 spans 15 amino acids. The CDR3 coding sequence is TGTGCCAGCAGCTCTGACAGCACCTATAATTCACCCCTCCACTTT. Residues: CASSSDSTYNSPLHF.

The V and J genes are TRBV11-2 and TRBJ2-3, with TRBD2 as a possible D gene (6 bases). The CDR3 covers 16 residues. The germline gives CDR1 SGHAT, CDR2 FQNNGV. Trimming removed 1 base from V and 2 bases from J, with 13 bases in between. The CDR3 bases are TGTGCCAGCAGCTTAGCCCTGACTAGTCCCACAGATACGCAGTATTTT. This codes for CASSLALTSPTDTQYF.